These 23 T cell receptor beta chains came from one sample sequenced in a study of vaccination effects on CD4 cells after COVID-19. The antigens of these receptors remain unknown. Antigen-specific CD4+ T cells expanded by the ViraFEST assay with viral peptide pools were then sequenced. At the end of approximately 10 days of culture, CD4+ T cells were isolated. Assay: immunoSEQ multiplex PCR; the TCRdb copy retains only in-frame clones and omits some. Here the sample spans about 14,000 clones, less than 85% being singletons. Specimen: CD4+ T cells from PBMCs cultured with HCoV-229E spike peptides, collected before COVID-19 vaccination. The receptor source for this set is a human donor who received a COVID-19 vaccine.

CDR3 DNA: TGTGCCAGCAATCAGACTAGCACAGATACGCAGTATTTT. Translation gives CASNQTSTDTQYF. V and J are TRBV3-1 (or the pseudogene TRBV3-2) and TRBJ2-3; D call uncertain. Trimming cost V 7 bases and J 0 bases, with 8 bases left between them. This CDR3 is built from 13 residues. The V gene's germline CDR1 is LGHDT and CDR2 YNNKEL (reference sequence).

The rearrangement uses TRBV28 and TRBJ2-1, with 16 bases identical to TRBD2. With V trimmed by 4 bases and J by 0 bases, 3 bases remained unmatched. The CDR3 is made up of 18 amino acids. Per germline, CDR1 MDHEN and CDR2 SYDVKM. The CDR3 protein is CASSSGTSGRASYNEQFF. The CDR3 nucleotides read TGTGCCAGCAGTTCCGGGACTAGCGGGAGGGCCTCCTACAATGAGCAGTTCTTC.

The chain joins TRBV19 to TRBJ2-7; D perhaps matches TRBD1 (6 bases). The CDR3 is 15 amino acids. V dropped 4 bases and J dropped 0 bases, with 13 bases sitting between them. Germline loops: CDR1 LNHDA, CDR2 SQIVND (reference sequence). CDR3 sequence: CASSKTGPPSYEQYF. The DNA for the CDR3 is TGTGCCAGTAGTAAGACAGGTCCACCCTCCTACGAGCAGTACTTC.

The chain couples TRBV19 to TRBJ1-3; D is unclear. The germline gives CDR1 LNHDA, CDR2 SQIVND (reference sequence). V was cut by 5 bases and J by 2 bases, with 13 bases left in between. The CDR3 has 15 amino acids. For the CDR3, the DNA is TGTGCCAGTAGTTATCCGACCCCTCCTGGAAACACCATATATTTT. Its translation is CASSYPTPPGNTIYF.

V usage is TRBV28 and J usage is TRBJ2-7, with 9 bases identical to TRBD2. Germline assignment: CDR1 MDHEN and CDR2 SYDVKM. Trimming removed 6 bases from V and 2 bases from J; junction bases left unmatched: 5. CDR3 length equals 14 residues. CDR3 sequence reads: CASRAGGTAYEQYF. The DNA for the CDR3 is TGTGCCAGCAGAGCGGGGGGTACCGCCTACGAGCAGTACTTC.

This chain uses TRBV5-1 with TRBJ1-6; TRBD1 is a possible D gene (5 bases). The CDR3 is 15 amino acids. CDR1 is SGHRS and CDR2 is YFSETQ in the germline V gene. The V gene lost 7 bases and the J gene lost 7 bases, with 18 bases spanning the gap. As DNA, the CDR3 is TGCGCCAGCGGAGCGGGAGGGGCATCGAATTCACCCCTCCACTTT. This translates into CASGAGGASNSPLHF. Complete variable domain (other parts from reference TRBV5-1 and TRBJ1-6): KAGVTQTPRYLIKTRGQQVTLSCSPISGHRSVSWYQQTPGQGLQFLFEYFSETQRNKGNFPGRFSGRQFSNSRSEMNVSTLELGDSALYLCASGAGGASNSPLHFGNGTRLTVT.

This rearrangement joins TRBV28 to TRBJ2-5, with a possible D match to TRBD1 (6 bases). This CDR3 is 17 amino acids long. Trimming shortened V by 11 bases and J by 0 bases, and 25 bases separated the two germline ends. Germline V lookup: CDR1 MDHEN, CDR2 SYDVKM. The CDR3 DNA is TGTGCCGCGTCCGAGGCCCGGACAGCCCTATACCAAGAGACCCAGTACTTC. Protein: CAASEARTALYQETQYF.

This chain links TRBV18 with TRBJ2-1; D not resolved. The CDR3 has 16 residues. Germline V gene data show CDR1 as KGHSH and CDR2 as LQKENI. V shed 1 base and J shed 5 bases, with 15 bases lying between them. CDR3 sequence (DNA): TGTGCCAGCTCACCACTTTCCGCCAGCACCGACAATGAGCAGTTCTTC. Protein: CASSPLSASTDNEQFF.

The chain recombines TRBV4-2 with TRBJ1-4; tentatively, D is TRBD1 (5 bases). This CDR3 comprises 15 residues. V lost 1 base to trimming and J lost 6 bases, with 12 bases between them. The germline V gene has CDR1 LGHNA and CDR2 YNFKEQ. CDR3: CASSQAGGRDEKLFF. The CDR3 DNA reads TGTGCCAGCAGCCAAGCGGGGGGTCGCGATGAAAAACTGTTTTTT.

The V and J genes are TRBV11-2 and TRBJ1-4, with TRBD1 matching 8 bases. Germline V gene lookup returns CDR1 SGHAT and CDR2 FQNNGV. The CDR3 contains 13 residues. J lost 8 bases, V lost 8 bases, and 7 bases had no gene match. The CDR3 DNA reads TGTGCCAGCCGACAGGGGATGAGAGAAAAACTGTTTTTT. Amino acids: CASRQGMREKLFF.

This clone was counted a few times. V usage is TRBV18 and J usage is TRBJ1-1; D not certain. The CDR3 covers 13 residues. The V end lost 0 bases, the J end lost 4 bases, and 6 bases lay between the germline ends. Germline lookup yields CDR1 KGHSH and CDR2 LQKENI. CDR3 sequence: CASSPPMVTEAFF. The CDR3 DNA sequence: TGTGCCAGCTCACCACCCATGGTCACTGAAGCTTTCTTT.

The CDR3 nucleotides read TGTGCCAGCAGTCCCTACCGACCGTCCCGCCCGACTGAAGCTTTCTTT. It codes for CASSPYRPSRPTEAFF. The chain couples TRBV27 to TRBJ1-1; D is unresolved. CDR1 and CDR2 (germline): MNHEY, SMNVEV (reference sequence). V lost 5 bases, J lost 5 bases, and 21 bases lay in between. The CDR3 extends over 16 amino acids.

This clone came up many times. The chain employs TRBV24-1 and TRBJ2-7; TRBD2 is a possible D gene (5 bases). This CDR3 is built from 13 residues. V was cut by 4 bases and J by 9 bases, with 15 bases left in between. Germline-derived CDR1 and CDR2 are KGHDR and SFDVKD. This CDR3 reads CATSDPAGERQYF. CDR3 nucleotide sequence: TGTGCCACCAGTGACCCCGCTGGGGAGCGGCAGTACTTC.

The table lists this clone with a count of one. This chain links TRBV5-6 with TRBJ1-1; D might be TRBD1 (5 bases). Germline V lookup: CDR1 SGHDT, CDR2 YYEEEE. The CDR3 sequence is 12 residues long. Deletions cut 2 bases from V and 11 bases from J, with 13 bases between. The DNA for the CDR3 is TGTGCCAGCAGCTTTTCTGGCAGGGTGGCTTTCTTT. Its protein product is CASSFSGRVAFF.

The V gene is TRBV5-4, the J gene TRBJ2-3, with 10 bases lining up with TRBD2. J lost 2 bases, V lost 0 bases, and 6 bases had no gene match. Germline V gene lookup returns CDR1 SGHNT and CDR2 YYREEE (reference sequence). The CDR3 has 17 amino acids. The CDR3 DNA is TGTGCCAGCAGCTTGGACCCTAGCGGGGGAGTCACAGATACGCAGTATTTT. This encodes CASSLDPSGGVTDTQYF.

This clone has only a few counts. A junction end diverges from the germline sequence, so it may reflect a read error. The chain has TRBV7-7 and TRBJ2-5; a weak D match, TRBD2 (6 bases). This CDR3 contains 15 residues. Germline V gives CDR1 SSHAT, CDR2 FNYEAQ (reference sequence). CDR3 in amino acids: CASSSSWGDQETQYF. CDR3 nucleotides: TGTGCTAGCAGCTCCTCATGGGGGGACCAAGAGACCCAGTACTTC.

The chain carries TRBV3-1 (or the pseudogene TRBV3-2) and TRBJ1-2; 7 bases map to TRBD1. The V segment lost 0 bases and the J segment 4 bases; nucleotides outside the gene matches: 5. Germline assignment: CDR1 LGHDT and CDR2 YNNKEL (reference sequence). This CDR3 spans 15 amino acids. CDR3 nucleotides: TGTGCCAGCAGCCAAGAAACAGGGGTGCGCTATGGCTACACCTTC. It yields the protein CASSQETGVRYGYTF.

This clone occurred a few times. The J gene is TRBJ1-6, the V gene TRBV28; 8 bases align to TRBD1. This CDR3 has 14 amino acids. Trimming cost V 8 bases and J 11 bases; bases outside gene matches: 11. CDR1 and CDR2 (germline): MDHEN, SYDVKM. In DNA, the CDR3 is TGTGCCAGCGCCGAACCGGGACAGGTAGCACCCCTCCACTTT. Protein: CASAEPGQVAPLHF.

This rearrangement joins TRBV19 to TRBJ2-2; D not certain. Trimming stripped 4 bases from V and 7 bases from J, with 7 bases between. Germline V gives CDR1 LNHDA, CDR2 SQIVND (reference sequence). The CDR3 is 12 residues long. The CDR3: CASSSRVGELFF. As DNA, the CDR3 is TGTGCCAGTAGTAGCCGGGTCGGGGAGCTGTTTTTT. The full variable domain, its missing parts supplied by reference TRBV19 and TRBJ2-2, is DGGITQSPKYLFRKEGQNVTLSCEQNLNHDAMYWYRQDPGQGLRLIYYSQIVNDFQKGDIAEGYSVSREKKESFPLTVTSAQKNPTAFYLCASSSRVGELFFGEGSRLTVL.

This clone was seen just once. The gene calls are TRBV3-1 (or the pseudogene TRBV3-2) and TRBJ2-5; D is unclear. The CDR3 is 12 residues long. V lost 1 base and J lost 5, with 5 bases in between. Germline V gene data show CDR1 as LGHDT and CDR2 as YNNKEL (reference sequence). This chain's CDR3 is CASSQVFETQYF. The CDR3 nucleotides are TGTGCCAGCAGCCAAGTTTTCGAGACCCAGTACTTC.

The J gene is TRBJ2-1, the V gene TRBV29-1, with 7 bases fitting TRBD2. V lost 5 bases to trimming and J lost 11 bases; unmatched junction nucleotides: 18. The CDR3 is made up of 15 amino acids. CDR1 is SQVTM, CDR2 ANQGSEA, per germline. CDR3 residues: CSVQGGGGGLRKQFF. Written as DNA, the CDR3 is TGCAGCGTTCAGGGTGGCGGGGGTGGGCTCAGGAAGCAGTTCTTC.

The CDR3: CASSQVNTEAFF. The CDR3 nucleotides read TGTGCCAGCAGCCAAGTGAACACTGAAGCTTTCTTT. The V and J genes are TRBV3-1 (or the pseudogene TRBV3-2) and TRBJ1-1; no firm D call. Trimming pared 1 base from V and 0 bases from J, leaving 0 bases between. The CDR3 is 12 amino acids. CDR1 and CDR2 (germline): LGHDT, YNNKEL (reference sequence).

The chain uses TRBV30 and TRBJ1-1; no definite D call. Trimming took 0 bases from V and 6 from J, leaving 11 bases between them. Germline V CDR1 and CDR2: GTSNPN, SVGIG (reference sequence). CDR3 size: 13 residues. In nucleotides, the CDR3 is TGTGCCTGGAGTGTACCCGGGTTATCTGAAGCTTTCTTT. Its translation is CAWSVPGLSEAFF.